This entry lists 19 T cell receptor beta chains sequenced from one sample in a study of blood T cell repertoires in COVID-19. Assay used: immunoSEQ multiplex PCR; TCRdb lists only in-frame clones, some missing. The sample yields 200,000 to 300,000 clones, about 90% seen once. The sequenced material came from PBMCs or T cells enriched from blood (not recorded which). The receptors come from a man in his fifties who had been exposed to COVID-19.

The rearrangement uses TRBV3-1 (or the pseudogene TRBV3-2) and TRBJ2-3; the match to TRBD2 covers 10 bases. The CDR3 sequence is 17 residues long. V trimming: 4 bases; J trimming: 6 bases; junction bases outside the gene matches: 13. Germline V lookup: CDR1 LGHDT, CDR2 YNNKEL (reference sequence). This CDR3 is CASSRSYGSGGADTQYF. The DNA of the CDR3 is TGTGCCAGCAGCCGCAGCTACGGAAGCGGGGGGGCCGATACGCAGTATTTT.

The chain joins TRBV28 to TRBJ2-5, with D maybe TRBD1 (6 bases). V lost 6 bases and J lost 5, with 10 bases in between. The CDR3 contains 12 residues. Germline loops: CDR1 MDHEN, CDR2 SYDVKM. CDR3 DNA sequence: TGTGCCAGCAGGGAGAGGGGGGAGACCCAGTACTTC. Amino acids: CASRERGETQYF.

The chain recombines TRBV6-5 with TRBJ2-2; 9 nucleotides agree with TRBD1. The CDR3 totals 16 residues. V dropped 1 base and J dropped 6; count of bases not matched to a gene: 6. Germline values: CDR1 MNHEY, CDR2 SVGAGI. As DNA, the CDR3 is TGTGCCAGCAGTTACTTGAGAGGGACAGGGTCCGGGGAGCTGTTTTTT. Protein: CASSYLRGTGSGELFF.

CDR3: CASSFGRGVNTEAFF. CDR3 DNA: TGTGCCAGCAGCTTCGGTAGGGGCGTGAACACTGAAGCTTTCTTT. V is TRBV7-2 and J is TRBJ1-1, with a tentative D call TRBD1 (5 bases). V lost 3 bases, J lost 0 bases, and 11 bases lay in between. Germline V gives CDR1 SGHTA, CDR2 FQGNSA. This CDR3 is 15 amino acids long.

This clone has just a few counts. The gene calls are TRBV6-2 or TRBV6-3 and TRBJ2-7; TRBD1 matches 8 bases. The V gene end was trimmed by 5 bases and the J gene end by 2 bases; junction bases not matched to a gene: 8. The CDR3 spans 15 residues. Germline values: CDR1 MNHEY, CDR2 SVGEGT. The CDR3 is CASSGHRGVTYEQYF. Written as DNA, the CDR3 is TGTGCCAGCAGTGGACACAGGGGGGTCACCTACGAGCAGTACTTC.

J is TRBJ2-3 and V is TRBV13; the match to TRBD1 covers 7 bases. CDR1 and CDR2 from the germline V gene are PRHDT and FYEKMQ (reference sequence). The V gene end was trimmed by 0 bases and the J gene end by 7 bases; junction bases not matched to a gene: 7. CDR3 length: 15 residues. The CDR3 DNA reads TGTGCCAGCAGCTTAGGCCGGACAGGCCCGAATACGCAGTATTTT. Translating it yields CASSLGRTGPNTQYF.

The chain has TRBV7-9 and TRBJ1-1; 7 bases map to TRBD1. This CDR3 has 14 residues. CDR1 SEHNR and CDR2 FQNEAQ come from the germline V gene (reference sequence). V was clipped by 5 bases and J by 11 bases; unmatched bases: 14. CDR3 region: CASSPAVTGVRAFF. The CDR3 DNA follows: TGTGCCAGCAGCCCAGCCGTAACAGGGGTGCGCGCTTTCTTT.

V usage is TRBV18 and J usage is TRBJ2-3; 9 bases line up with TRBD2. Germline V lookup: CDR1 KGHSH, CDR2 LQKENI. This CDR3 contains 17 residues. The ends lost 3 bases at V and 1 base at J; junction bases unmatched: 8. The CDR3 region is CASSPLAGPGGTDTQYF. DNA of the CDR3: TGTGCCAGCTCACCCCTAGCGGGGCCCGGGGGCACAGATACGCAGTATTTT.

This clone was counted once. The V call is TRBV29-1, the J call TRBJ2-1; TRBD1 might be the D (5 bases). This CDR3 comprises 13 residues. V dropped 4 bases and J dropped 2 bases, with 9 bases sitting between them. The germline CDR1 and CDR2 sequences are SQVTM and ANQGSEA. The CDR3 DNA sequence: TGCAGCGTTGGACAGTCCGCCTACAATGAGCAGTTCTTC. This encodes CSVGQSAYNEQFF.

Turning to this clone: The same CDR3 is also encoded by other DNA sequences in this sample. V is TRBV9 and J is TRBJ1-6, with D possibly TRBD1 on 6 matching bases. The V end lost 2 bases, the J end lost 10 bases, and 10 bases lay between the germline ends. The CDR3 spans 13 residues. Germline CDR1 SGDLS, CDR2 YYNGEE. CDR3 sequence (DNA): TGTGCCAGCAGCGTGGCAGGGGTCTCACCCCTCCACTTT. Translation: CASSVAGVSPLHF.

This CDR3 reads CASSPGGFSSYEQYF. In nucleotides, the CDR3 is TGTGCCAGCAGCCCGGGGGGGTTCAGCTCCTACGAGCAGTACTTC. The chain employs TRBV28 and TRBJ2-7; 8 bases align to TRBD2. The CDR3 totals 15 residues. Trimming removed 6 bases from V and 0 bases from J; junction bases left unmatched: 7. Germline CDR1 and CDR2: MDHEN and SYDVKM.

In this sample, this clone turned up a few times. The CDR3 here is CASSFDRYTDTQYF. The CDR3 nucleotides read TGTGCCAGCAGCTTCGACAGGTACACAGATACGCAGTATTTT. The chain uses TRBV7-2 and TRBJ2-3; tentative D call: TRBD1 (6 bases). The V and J ends lost 3 bases and 2 bases respectively, with 9 bases between them. The CDR3 extends over 14 amino acids. Germline V lookup: CDR1 SGHTA, CDR2 FQGNSA.

CDR3 loop: CASSLVRGGPPKQYF. The CDR3, as DNA: TGTGCCAGCAGCTTAGTTAGGGGGGGACCGCCAAAGCAGTACTTC. The V and J genes are TRBV11-2 and TRBJ2-7, with D possibly TRBD2 on 7 matching bases. Germline V CDR1 and CDR2: SGHAT, FQNNGV. The V end was cut by 1 base, the J end by 8 bases, with 18 bases between. CDR3 length equals 15 residues.

The CDR3, as DNA: TGTGCCACCAGTGATCCAGTTTCAGGGGGCGAAAAACTGTTTTTT. Its protein is CATSDPVSGGEKLFF. J is TRBJ1-4 and V is TRBV24-1, with 8 bases fitting TRBD1. Trimming took 3 bases from V and 8 from J; bases not matched to a gene: 7. The CDR3 totals 15 residues. Germline V gene data show CDR1 as KGHDR and CDR2 as SFDVKD.

This rearrangement joins TRBV20-1 to TRBJ2-3; no clear D gene. This CDR3 has 11 amino acids. The germline V and J ends were trimmed by 5 bases and 4 bases, with 7 bases remaining between them. Germline CDR1 is DFQATT and CDR2 is SNEGSKA (reference sequence). CDR3 nucleotide sequence: TGCAGTGCTCCCCGGTCAGATACGCAGTATTTT. Amino acids: CSAPRSDTQYF.

The V and J genes are TRBV9 and TRBJ1-5; TRBD1 is a possible D gene (6 bases). This CDR3 is built from 14 residues. Germline V gene data show CDR1 as SGDLS and CDR2 as YYNGEE. Trimming stripped 3 bases from V and 2 bases from J, with 9 bases between. CDR3 in DNA: TGTGCCAGCAGCGAACAGGGCCGCAATCAGCCCCAGCATTTT. Amino acid sequence: CASSEQGRNQPQHF. The full variable domain, in which reference TRBV9 and TRBJ1-5 provide the parts outside the CDR3, is DSGVTQTPKHLITATGQRVTLRCSPRSGDLSVYWYQQSLDQGLQFLIQYYNGEERAKGNILERFSAQQFPDLHSELNLSSLELGDSALYFCASSEQGRNQPQHFGDGTRLSIL.

The chain carries TRBV27 and TRBJ1-4; no reliable D call. The CDR3 sequence is 14 residues long. Trimming shortened V by 6 bases and J by 7 bases, and 15 bases separated the two germline ends. Germline V gives CDR1 MNHEY, CDR2 SMNVEV (reference sequence). The CDR3 sequence: CASRRLAGSEKLFF. Here the CDR3 DNA reads TGTGCCAGCAGGAGGCTTGCCGGGAGTGAAAAACTGTTTTTT.

The rearrangement uses TRBV3-1 (or the pseudogene TRBV3-2) and TRBJ2-7, with a possible D match to TRBD1 (7 bases). The length of the CDR3 is 16 residues. With 4 bases removed from V and 1 base from J, the gap between germline ends came to 17 bases. Germline V gives CDR1 LGHDT, CDR2 YNNKEL (reference sequence). In nucleotides, the CDR3 is TGTGCCAGCAGCCGATTTTTGCAGGGGGGATCCTACGAGCAGTACTTC. Protein product: CASSRFLQGGSYEQYF.

The V and J genes are TRBV18 and TRBJ2-1; the match to TRBD2 covers 7 bases. The CDR3 sequence is 16 residues long. Per germline, CDR1 KGHSH and CDR2 LQKENI. After removal of 3 bases from V and 5 bases from J, the junction contained 10 bases not matched to a gene. The CDR3 protein is CASSPELLAGNNEQFF. CDR3 DNA sequence: TGTGCCAGCTCACCGGAGTTGTTAGCGGGCAACAATGAGCAGTTCTTC.